A single sample is the source of the 13 T cell receptor beta chains below, sequenced in a study of identical twins (dated by TCRdb to about 2016). Library construction relied on 5' RACE. Sequenced on an Illumina HiSeq 2000. Clones were called with MiXCR by TCRdb after fastp trimmed the public reads at Q25, and only in-frame beta chains were retained. All rows with the same CDR3 protein become a single entry with the most common DNA and genes. Across this sample there are approximately 1.8 million distinct CDR3 sequences, with less than 35% seen only once. Approximately 0.29% of the sample comes from the top ten. Source material: cord blood. These receptor sequences come from a newborn girl in good health.

This clonotype occurred a few times. The genes are TRBV27 and TRBJ2-7; D not resolved. Trimming cost V 2 bases and J 3 bases, with 14 bases left between them. The CDR3 spans 15 residues. Germline CDR1 MNHEY, CDR2 SMNVEV (reference sequence). The CDR3 DNA sequence: TGTGCCAGCAGTTTACCGAACTCGAGGTTCTACGAGCAGTACTTC. Translated, it gives CASSLPNSRFYEQYF.

The chain couples TRBV20-1 to TRBJ2-2; TRBD2 agrees at 8 bases. This CDR3 is 15 amino acids long. Germline V gene lookup returns CDR1 DFQATT and CDR2 SNEGSKA (reference sequence). With V trimmed by 3 bases and J by 7 bases, 10 bases remained unmatched. The CDR3 DNA reads TGCAGTGCTAGCAGGCGGGAGGTATCGGGCGGGGAGCTGTTTTTT. Its translation is CSASRREVSGGELFF.

This rearrangement joins TRBV5-1 to TRBJ2-3; D is undetermined. The CDR3 is 15 amino acids. CDR1 is SGHRS, CDR2 YFSETQ, per germline. Trimming pared 0 bases from V and 2 bases from J, leaving 10 bases between. The CDR3 bases are TGCGCCAGCAGCTTGGACTTATCTCCCACAGATACGCAGTATTTT. Its translation is CASSLDLSPTDTQYF.

This clonotype was seen a handful of times. The chain is built from TRBV6-5 and TRBJ2-5, with D possibly being TRBD1 (5 bases). The CDR3 has 14 residues. Germline V gene sequence: CDR1 MNHEY, CDR2 SVGAGI. V lost 0 bases, J lost 2 bases, and 7 bases lay in between. The CDR3 DNA reads as TGTGCCAGCAGTTACTCGCGGACACAAGAGACCCAGTACTTC. This translates into CASSYSRTQETQYF.

This chain uses TRBV28 with TRBJ2-1, with D hard to call. V lost 2 bases, J lost 5 bases, and 16 bases lay in between. In germline, CDR1 is MDHEN, CDR2 SYDVKM. There are 16 residues in the CDR3. For the CDR3, the DNA is TGTGCCAGCAGTTTAACAGCGACACTTGGGCACAATGAGCAGTTCTTC. Translation gives CASSLTATLGHNEQFF. Based on the CDR3 plus reference TRBV28 and TRBJ2-1, the full variable domain is DVKVTQSSRYLVKRTGEKVFLECVQDMDHENMFWYRQDPGLGLRLIYFSYDVKMKEKGDIPEGYSVSREKKERFSLILESASTNQTSMYLCASSLTATLGHNEQFFGPGTRLTVL.

This clonotype was detected a few times. The chain links TRBV27 to TRBJ1-1, with TRBD1 identical over 9 bases. CDR1 and CDR2 (germline): MNHEY, SMNVEV (reference sequence). The CDR3 is 16 amino acids. Trimming at V came to 5 bases and at J to 0 bases, leaving 7 bases not matched to a gene. As DNA, the CDR3 is TGTGCCAGCAGTCTCAGGACAGGGGCTATGAACACTGAAGCTTTCTTT. Protein sequence: CASSLRTGAMNTEAFF.

This clonotype was seen only a few times. V and J are TRBV20-1 and TRBJ1-6; TRBD1 matches 9 bases. From germline, CDR1 is DFQATT and CDR2 SNEGSKA (reference sequence). Germline trimming cut 6 bases from V and 6 bases from J; bases unmatched to any gene: 18. The CDR3 totals 18 residues. The chain's CDR3 is CSADPGQGLLLSNSPLHF. DNA of the CDR3: TGCAGTGCGGACCCGGGACAGGGACTTCTTTTATCTAATTCACCCCTCCACTTT.

This clonotype occurred a few times. The V gene is TRBV5-5, the J gene TRBJ1-6, with D maybe TRBD1 (6 bases). CDR3 length equals 17 residues. Germline CDR1 reads SGHKS; CDR2 reads YYEKEE (reference sequence). V was clipped by 1 base and J by 7 bases, with 18 bases between them. CDR3 in DNA: TGTGCCAGCAGCTTGCGTTATGACAGGCAGGGAAATTCACCCCTCCACTTT. It is translated as CASSLRYDRQGNSPLHF.

This chain connects TRBV24-1 to TRBJ2-1; no firm D call. The germline V gene encodes CDR1 KGHDR and CDR2 SFDVKD. This CDR3 is built from 12 residues. With 5 bases removed from V and 4 bases from J, the gap between germline ends came to 5 bases. The CDR3 protein is CATSARYNEQFF. The CDR3 DNA follows: TGTGCCACCAGTGCGCGTTACAATGAGCAGTTCTTC.

This clonotype has just a few counts. The chain has TRBV25-1 and TRBJ2-1, with D tentatively TRBD1 (6 bases). V lost 3 bases and J lost 4, with 10 bases in between. CDR1 is MGHDK and CDR2 is SYGVNS in the germline V gene. CDR3 length: 14 amino acids. CDR3 coding DNA: TGTGCCAGCAGTGATCGGACAGAGTACAATGAGCAGTTCTTC. It yields the protein CASSDRTEYNEQFF.

V and J are TRBV6-1 and TRBJ1-5; D gene uncertain. The germline V and J ends were trimmed by 3 bases and 5 bases, with 2 bases remaining between them. The CDR3 contains 11 residues. Germline V CDR1 and CDR2: MNHNS, SASEGT. The CDR3, as DNA: TGTGCCAGCAGTGAGGATCAGCCCCAGCATTTT. Translation: CASSEDQPQHF.

Here the CDR3 reads CASRTNRGFTDTQYF. CDR3 DNA: TGTGCCAGCAGGACAAACAGGGGGTTTACAGATACGCAGTATTTT. The chain is built from TRBV28 and TRBJ2-3; 8 positions agree with TRBD1. Germline loops: CDR1 MDHEN, CDR2 SYDVKM. V dropped 6 bases and J dropped 3; count of bases not matched to a gene: 8. This CDR3 is 15 amino acids long.

This chain connects TRBV27 to TRBJ2-5; TRBD1 matches at 9 bases. CDR3 length: 16 residues. Unmatched junction bases numbered 10, after V lost 6 bases and J lost 2 bases. CDR1 is MNHEY and CDR2 is SMNVEV in the germline V gene (reference sequence). For the CDR3, the DNA is TGTGCCAGCAGCCCCGGGACAGGGTACAAACAAGAGACCCAGTACTTC. Its protein product is CASSPGTGYKQETQYF.